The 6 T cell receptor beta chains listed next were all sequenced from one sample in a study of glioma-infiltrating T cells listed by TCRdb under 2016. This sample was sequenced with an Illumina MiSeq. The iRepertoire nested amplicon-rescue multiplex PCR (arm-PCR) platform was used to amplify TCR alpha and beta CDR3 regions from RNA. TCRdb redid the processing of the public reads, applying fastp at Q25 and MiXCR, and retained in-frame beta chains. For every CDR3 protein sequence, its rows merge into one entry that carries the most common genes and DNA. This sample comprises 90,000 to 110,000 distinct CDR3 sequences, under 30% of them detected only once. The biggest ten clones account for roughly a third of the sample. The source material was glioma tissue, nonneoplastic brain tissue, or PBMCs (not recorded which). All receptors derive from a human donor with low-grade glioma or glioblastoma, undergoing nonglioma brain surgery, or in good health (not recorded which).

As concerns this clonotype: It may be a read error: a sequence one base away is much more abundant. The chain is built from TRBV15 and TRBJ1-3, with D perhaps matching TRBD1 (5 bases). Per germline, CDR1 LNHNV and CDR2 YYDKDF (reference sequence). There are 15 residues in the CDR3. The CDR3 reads CATSYERGSGNTVYF. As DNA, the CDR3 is TGTGCCACCAGCTATGAAAGGGGATCTGGAAACACCGTATATTTT.

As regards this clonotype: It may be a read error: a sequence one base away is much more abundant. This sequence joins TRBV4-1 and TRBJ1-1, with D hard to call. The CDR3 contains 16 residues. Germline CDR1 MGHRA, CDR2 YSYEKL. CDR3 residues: CASSQDPIPLNTKAFF. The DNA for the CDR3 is TGCGCCAGCAGCCAAGACCCGATTCCGCTGAACACTAAAGCTTTCTTT.

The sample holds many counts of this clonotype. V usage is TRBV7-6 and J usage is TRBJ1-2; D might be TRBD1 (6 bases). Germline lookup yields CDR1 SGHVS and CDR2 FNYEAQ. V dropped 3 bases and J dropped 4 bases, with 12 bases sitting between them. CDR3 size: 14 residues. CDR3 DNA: TGTGCCAGCAGCTTTCCCGGGGGCGCCTATGGCTACACCTTC. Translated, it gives CASSFPGGAYGYTF.

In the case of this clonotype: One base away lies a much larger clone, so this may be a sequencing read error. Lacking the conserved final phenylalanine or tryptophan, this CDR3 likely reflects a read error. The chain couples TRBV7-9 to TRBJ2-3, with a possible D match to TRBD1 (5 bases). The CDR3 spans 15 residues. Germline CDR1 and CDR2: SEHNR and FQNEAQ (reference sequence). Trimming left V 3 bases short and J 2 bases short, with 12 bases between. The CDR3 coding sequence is TGTGCCAGCAGCTTGGGGCAACGATTCACAGATACGCAGTATCTT. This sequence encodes CASSLGQRFTDTQYL.

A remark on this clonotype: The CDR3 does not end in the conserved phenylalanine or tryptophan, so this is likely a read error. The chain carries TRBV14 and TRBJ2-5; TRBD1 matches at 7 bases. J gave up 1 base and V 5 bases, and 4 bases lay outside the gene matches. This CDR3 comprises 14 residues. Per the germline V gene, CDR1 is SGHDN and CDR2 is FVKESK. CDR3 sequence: CASSKNRGQETQYS. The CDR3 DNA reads TGTGCCAGCAGCAAAAACAGGGGCCAAGAGACCCAGTACTCC.

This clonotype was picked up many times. For the CDR3, the DNA is TGCAGCGTTGTGAGCCCCCGGGGAGACTTGCACGAGCAGTACTTC. Amino acid sequence: CSVVSPRGDLHEQYF. V is TRBV29-1 and J is TRBJ2-7, with a weak D call TRBD2 (5 bases). This CDR3 spans 15 amino acids. Trimming removed 4 bases at V and 5 bases at J, with 21 bases between. CDR1 is SQVTM and CDR2 is ANQGSEA in the germline V gene.